Listed below are T cell receptor beta chains from one sample, sequenced in a study of Graves' ophthalmopathy and Graves' hyperthyroidism. TCRdb processed the multiplex PCR reads anew with MiXCR; each CDR3 protein has one entry. This table has hundreds of thousands of distinct CDR3 sequences, 20% to 25% appearing once. The source material was peripheral blood. The receptors derive from a woman in her late teens or twenties with stable Graves' hyperthyroidism. CDR3s include the opening cysteine and the closing phenylalanine or tryptophan. D genes are given only for firm matches. Part of the rows lack a size; the others show once, few, many or a class for expanded clones.

J gene | V gene | D gene | clone size | CDR3 DNA | CDR3 protein
TRBJ2-5 | TRBV6-5 | NA | many | TGTGCCAGCAGTTATGCCGGAGAAGAGACCCAGTACTTC | CASSYAGEETQYF
TRBJ2-2 | TRBV6-2/TRBV6-3 | TRBD2 | many | TGTGCCAGCAGTGTCGGACTAGCGGTGAACACCGGGGAGCTGTTTTTT | CASSVGLAVNTGELFF
TRBJ2-5 | TRBV19 | TRBD1 | many | TGTGCCAGTAGTGTGCACAGGGGGCTCACCCAGTACTTC | CASSVHRGLTQYF
TRBJ2-7 | TRBV7-2 | TRBD1 | many | TGTGCCAGCAGCGTAATTAGTCCCGGGACAGTGACGTTC | CASSVISPGTVTF
TRBJ1-6 | TRBV19 | TRBD1 | many | TGTGCCAGTACCGACAGGGGAGCGCACATACCCCTCCACTTT | CASTDRGAHIPLHF
TRBJ2-7 | TRBV12-3/TRBV12-4 | NA | NA | TGTGCCAGCACTATGGACTCTCCAGGGTACGAGCAGTACTTC | CASTMDSPGYEQYF
TRBJ1-6 | TRBV7-9 | TRBD1 | NA | TGTGCCAGCGTGGGAGACAGGGGTAATTCACCCCTCCACTTT | CASVGDRGNSPLHF
TRBJ2-5 | TRBV30 | TRBD2 | NA | TGTGCCTGGAGTTGGTCTTCAGTAGCGGGGGCTTCAGAGACCCAGTACTTC | CAWSWSSVAGASETQYF
TRBJ2-7 | TRBV11-2 | NA | NA | TGTGCCAGCAGCTTCGCGGGCGCCGAGCAGTACTTC | CASSFAGAEQYF
TRBJ1-1 | TRBV11-2 | TRBD1 | NA | TGTGCCAGCAGCATACAGGGGGCGGCGACTGAAGCTTTCTTT | CASSIQGAATEAFF
TRBJ1-2 | TRBV2 | NA | many | TGTGCCAGCAGTGTTGACAGCGCCCACTATGGCTACACCTTC | CASSVDSAHYGYTF
TRBJ2-7 | TRBV7-9 | TRBD2 | many | TGTGCCAGCAGCTTAAGAAGCGGGAGGCGTGGCGAGCAGTACTTC | CASSLRSGRRGEQYF
TRBJ1-1 | TRBV2 | NA | many | TGTGCCAGCAGTTATCAAACGAACACTGAAGCTTTCTTT | CASSYQTNTEAFF
TRBJ1-3 | TRBV6-4 | NA | many | TGTGCCAGCAGTCACTCGGTCGCGGGCAGAGGCTCTGGAAACACCATATATTTT | CASSHSVAGRGSGNTIYF
TRBJ2-7 | TRBV12-3/TRBV12-4 | TRBD1 | many | TGTGCCAGCAGTTTAAGTGGGACAGGATTTTTAGAGCAGTACTTC | CASSLSGTGFLEQYF
TRBJ2-2 | TRBV6-1 | NA | once | TGTGCCAGCAGTGCGACTAACACCGGGGGGCTGTTTTTT | CASSATNTGGLFF
TRBJ2-7 | TRBV13 | NA | many | TGTGCCAGCAGCTTAAGGACGAATCGGGTCGAGCAGTACTTC | CASSLRTNRVEQYF
TRBJ1-1 | TRBV6-5 | NA | many | TGTGCCAGCAGTTACTCGCTCAGGGGTAGCACTGAAGCTTTCTTT | CASSYSLRGSTEAFF